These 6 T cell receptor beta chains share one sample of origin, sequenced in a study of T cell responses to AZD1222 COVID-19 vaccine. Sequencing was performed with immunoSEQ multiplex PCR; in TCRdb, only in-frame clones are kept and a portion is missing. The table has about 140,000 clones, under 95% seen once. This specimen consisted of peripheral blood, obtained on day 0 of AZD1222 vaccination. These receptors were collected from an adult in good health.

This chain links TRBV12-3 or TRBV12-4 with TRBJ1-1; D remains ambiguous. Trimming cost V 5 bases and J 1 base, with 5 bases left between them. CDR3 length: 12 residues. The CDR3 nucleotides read TGTGCCAGCAGTCCCCAGAACACTGAAGCTTTCTTT. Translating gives CASSPQNTEAFF.

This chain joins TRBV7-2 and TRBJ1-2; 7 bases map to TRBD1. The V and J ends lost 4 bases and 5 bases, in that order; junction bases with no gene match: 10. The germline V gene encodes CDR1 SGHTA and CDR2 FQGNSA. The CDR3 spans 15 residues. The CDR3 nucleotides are TGTGCCAGCAGCTCCGGACCGGGACAGCAGTATGGCTACACCTTC. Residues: CASSSGPGQQYGYTF.

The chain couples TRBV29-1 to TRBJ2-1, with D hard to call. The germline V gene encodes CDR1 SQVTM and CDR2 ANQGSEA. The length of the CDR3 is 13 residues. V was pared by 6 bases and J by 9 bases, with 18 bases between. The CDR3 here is CSVANGLASEQFF. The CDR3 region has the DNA TGCAGCGTCGCTAACGGTTTGGCAAGTGAGCAGTTCTTC.

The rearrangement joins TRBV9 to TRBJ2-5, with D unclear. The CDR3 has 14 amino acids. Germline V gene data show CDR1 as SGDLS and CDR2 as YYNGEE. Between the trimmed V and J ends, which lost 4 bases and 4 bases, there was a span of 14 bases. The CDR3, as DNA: TGTGCCAGCAGCCGACAAGCGAGCCCAGAGACCCAGTACTTC. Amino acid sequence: CASSRQASPETQYF.

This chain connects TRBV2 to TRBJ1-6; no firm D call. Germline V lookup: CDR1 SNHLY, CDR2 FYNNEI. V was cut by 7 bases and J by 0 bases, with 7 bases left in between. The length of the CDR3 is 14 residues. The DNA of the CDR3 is TGTGCCAGCACGGGGATCTCCTATAATTCACCCCTCCACTTT. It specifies CASTGISYNSPLHF. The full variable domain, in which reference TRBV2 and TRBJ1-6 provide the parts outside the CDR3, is EPEVTQTPSHQVTQMGQEVILRCVPISNHLYFYWYRQILGQKVEFLVSFYNNEISEKSEIFDDQFSVERPDGSNFTLKIRSTKLEDSAMYFCASTGISYNSPLHFGNGTRLTVT.

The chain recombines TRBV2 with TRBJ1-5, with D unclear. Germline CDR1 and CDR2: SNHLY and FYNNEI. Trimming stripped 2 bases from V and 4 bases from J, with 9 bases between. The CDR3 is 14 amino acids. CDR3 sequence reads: CASSEWRINQPQHF. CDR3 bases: TGTGCCAGCAGTGAATGGCGTATTAATCAGCCCCAGCATTTT. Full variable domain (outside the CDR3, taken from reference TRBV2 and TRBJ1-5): EPEVTQTPSHQVTQMGQEVILRCVPISNHLYFYWYRQILGQKVEFLVSFYNNEISEKSEIFDDQFSVERPDGSNFTLKIRSTKLEDSAMYFCASSEWRINQPQHFGDGTRLSIL.